The 16 T cell receptor beta chains below were found in one sample sequenced in a study of blood T cell repertoires in COVID-19. Using immunoSEQ multiplex PCR, the repertoire was profiled, and TCRdb retains in-frame clones only, with some absent. This repertoire shows some 460,000 clones, around nine tenths found once; its top ten account for 4.3%. The specimen sequenced was peripheral blood. All receptors derive from a woman aged 25 to 39 with acute or convalescent COVID-19.

J is TRBJ1-2 and V is TRBV7-9; no clear D. This CDR3 has 15 residues. Germline CDR1 reads SEHNR; CDR2 reads FQNEAQ (reference sequence). V lost 1 base to trimming and J lost 0 bases, with 9 bases between them. The CDR3 reads CASSLDSSANYGYTF. DNA of the CDR3: TGTGCCAGCAGCTTAGATTCCAGCGCTAACTATGGCTACACCTTC. The variable domain in full, completed from reference TRBV7-9 and TRBJ1-2, reads DTGVSQNPRHKITKRGQNVTFRCDPISEHNRLYWYRQTLGQGPEFLTYFQNEAQLEKSRLLSDRFSAERPKGSFSTLEIQRTEQGDSAMYLCASSLDSSANYGYTFGSGTRLTVV.

J is TRBJ1-5 and V is TRBV11-2; D is undetermined. The CDR3 extends over 13 amino acids. V was shortened by 5 bases and J by 4 bases, with 9 bases between the two germline ends. The germline CDR1 and CDR2 sequences are SGHAT and FQNNGV. For the CDR3, the DNA is TGTGCCAGCAGCCAACACGTAAATCAGCCCCAGCATTTT. Residues: CASSQHVNQPQHF.

This chain uses TRBV15 with TRBJ1-6, with a weak D call TRBD1 (5 bases). This CDR3 has 16 amino acids. V was pared by 9 bases and J by 4 bases, with 19 bases between. Per germline, CDR1 LNHNV and CDR2 YYDKDF (reference sequence). The CDR3 DNA is TGTGCCACTTCTCGGGGGGATATGGGGTATAATTCACCCCTCCACTTT. It translates to CATSRGDMGYNSPLHF.

The chain uses TRBV30 and TRBJ2-3; the D is unclear. The CDR3 covers 12 residues. Trimming took 1 base from V and 4 from J, leaving 6 bases between them. Germline assignment: CDR1 GTSNPN and CDR2 SVGIG (reference sequence). The chain's CDR3 is CAWSGEADTQYF. Here the CDR3 DNA reads TGTGCCTGGAGTGGAGAGGCAGATACGCAGTATTTT.

A single count supports this clone. The J gene is TRBJ2-7, the V gene TRBV19; D gene unclear. The germline CDR1 and CDR2 sequences are LNHDA and SQIVND (reference sequence). The CDR3 spans 14 residues. Trimming took 3 bases from V and 2 from J, leaving 11 bases between them. CDR3 nucleotides: TGTGCCAGTAGTATCGGTGTTTCTACCTACGAGCAGTACTTC. Translated: CASSIGVSTYEQYF.

The J gene is TRBJ2-5, the V gene TRBV15; 7 bases are a match to TRBD1. V shed 4 bases, J shed 5 bases, and the junction held 7 bases outside the gene matches. This CDR3 has 14 residues. CDR1 and CDR2 (germline): LNHNV, YYDKDF (reference sequence). In DNA form, the CDR3 reads TGTGCCACCAGCACTCGGACAGGCGGGGAGACCCAGTACTTC. Translating gives CATSTRTGGETQYF.

The rearrangement links TRBV5-8 to TRBJ1-1; TRBD1 matches 7 bases. The CDR3 has 16 amino acids. Germline V gene lookup returns CDR1 SGHTS and CDR2 YDEGEE. V lost 5 bases to trimming and J lost 0 bases; unmatched junction nucleotides: 10. The CDR3 loop reads CASSYRSGQLNTEAFF. The CDR3 DNA follows: TGTGCCAGCAGTTACCGATCGGGACAGTTGAACACTGAAGCTTTCTTT. The variable domain in full, with the rest retrieved from reference TRBV5-8 and TRBJ1-1, is EAGVTQSPTHLIKTRGQQATLRCSPISGHTSVYWYQQALGLGLQFLLWYDEGEERNRGNFPPRFSGRQFPNYSSELNVNALELEDSALYLCASSYRSGQLNTEAFFGQGTRLTVV.

This clone was detected only once. V usage is TRBV10-2 and J usage is TRBJ1-2, with 9 bases identical to TRBD1. Germline lookup yields CDR1 WSHSY and CDR2 SAAADI. The CDR3 is 13 amino acids. The ends lost 11 bases at V and 8 bases at J; junction bases unmatched: 12. CDR3: CAVTDGTGQGYTF. For the CDR3, the DNA is TGCGCCGTCACAGATGGGACAGGGCAAGGCTACACCTTC.

CDR3 nucleotides: TGCAGCGTTGAACCTCGGACAGGGGATGGCTACACCTTC. Translating gives CSVEPRTGDGYTF. The chain joins TRBV29-1 to TRBJ1-2; 9 positions match TRBD1. J lost 6 bases, V lost 2 bases, and 4 bases had no gene match. Looked up from germline, CDR1 is SQVTM and CDR2 is ANQGSEA. The CDR3 has 13 residues. Based on the CDR3 plus reference TRBV29-1 and TRBJ1-2, the full variable domain is SAVISQKPSRDICQRGTSLTIQCQVDSQVTMMFWYRQQPGQSLTLIATANQGSEATYESGFVIDKFPISRPNLTFSTLTVSNMSPEDSSIYLCSVEPRTGDGYTFGSGTRLTVV.

About this clone itself: The identical CDR3 is also encoded by other nucleotide sequences in the sample. The rearrangement joins TRBV5-1 to TRBJ1-1; D uncertain. V lost 3 bases and J lost 1, with 7 bases in between. The CDR3 has 13 amino acids. Germline V lookup: CDR1 SGHRS, CDR2 YFSETQ. CDR3 amino acids: CASSYQENTEAFF. CDR3 DNA sequence: TGCGCCAGCAGCTACCAGGAGAACACTGAAGCTTTCTTT. Drawing the rest from reference TRBV5-1 and TRBJ1-1, the complete variable domain is KAGVTQTPRYLIKTRGQQVTLSCSPISGHRSVSWYQQTPGQGLQFLFEYFSETQRNKGNFPGRFSGRQFSNSRSEMNVSTLELGDSALYLCASSYQENTEAFFGQGTRLTVV.

The V and J genes are TRBV6-1 and TRBJ2-3, with 12 bases lining up with TRBD2. This CDR3 has 17 residues. CDR1 MNHNS and CDR2 SASEGT come from the germline V gene. Unmatched junction bases numbered 4, after V lost 0 bases and J lost 3 bases. This CDR3 reads CASSEAFTSGGTDTQYF. DNA for the CDR3: TGTGCCAGCAGTGAAGCGTTTACTAGCGGGGGGACAGATACGCAGTATTTT.

The rearrangement uses TRBV5-5 and TRBJ2-3; 7 bases agree with TRBD2. V gave up 4 bases and J gave up 1 base; unmatched junction bases: 3. The CDR3 totals 14 residues. Germline loops: CDR1 SGHKS, CDR2 YYEKEE (reference sequence). The CDR3 nucleotides read TGTGCCAGCAGCCCGGCGGGGGGCACAGATACGCAGTATTTT. Translation gives CASSPAGGTDTQYF.

The chain couples TRBV13 to TRBJ1-2; no reliable D call. V lost 5 bases to trimming and J lost 3 bases, with 10 bases between them. This CDR3 region has 13 residues. The germline gives CDR1 PRHDT, CDR2 FYEKMQ (reference sequence). CDR3 sequence: CASSLRSHYGYTF. CDR3 nucleotide sequence: TGTGCCAGCAGCCTACGTTCACACTATGGCTACACCTTC.

A few counts support this clone. The J gene is TRBJ1-1, the V gene TRBV11-1; 9 bases are shared with TRBD1. The CDR3 sequence is 16 residues long. V dropped 5 bases and J dropped 4; count of bases not matched to a gene: 11. Germline V gives CDR1 SGHAT, CDR2 FQDESV (reference sequence). CDR3 sequence: CASSPRDRERSTEAFF. The CDR3, as DNA: TGTGCCAGCAGCCCTAGGGACAGGGAGAGGAGCACTGAAGCTTTCTTT.

A word on this clone: One end of the junction is discordant with germline, which a read error may explain. This rearrangement joins TRBV12-3 or TRBV12-4 to TRBJ1-2, with TRBD1 identical over 7 bases. CDR3 length: 11 residues. The CDR3 DNA reads as TGTGCCAGCAGTTTAAGGGGGCGGCTGATCTTC. Translating it yields CASSLRGRLIF.

This chain links TRBV7-9 with TRBJ1-2, with TRBD1 matching over 8 bases. In germline, CDR1 is SEHNR, CDR2 FQNEAQ (reference sequence). The CDR3 runs 16 residues. V was clipped by 0 bases and J by 8 bases; unmatched bases: 11. The CDR3 protein is CASSLAGSRGLQGYTF. CDR3 in DNA: TGTGCCAGCAGCTTAGCGGGGAGCAGGGGGCTGCAGGGCTACACCTTC.